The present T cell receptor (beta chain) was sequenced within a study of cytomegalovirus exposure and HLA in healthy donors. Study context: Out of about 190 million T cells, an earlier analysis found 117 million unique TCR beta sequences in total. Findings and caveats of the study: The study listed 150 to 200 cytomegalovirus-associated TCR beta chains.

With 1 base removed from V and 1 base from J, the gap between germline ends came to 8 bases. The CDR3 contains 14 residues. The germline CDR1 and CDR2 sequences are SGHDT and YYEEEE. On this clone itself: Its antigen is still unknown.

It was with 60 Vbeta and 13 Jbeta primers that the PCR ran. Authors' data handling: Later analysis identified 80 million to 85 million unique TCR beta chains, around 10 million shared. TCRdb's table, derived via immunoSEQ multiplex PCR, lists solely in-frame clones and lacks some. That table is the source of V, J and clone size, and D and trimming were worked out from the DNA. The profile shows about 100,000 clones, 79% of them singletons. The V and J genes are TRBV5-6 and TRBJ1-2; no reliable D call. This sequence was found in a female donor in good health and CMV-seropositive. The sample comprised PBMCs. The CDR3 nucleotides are TGTGCCAGCAGCTTGACACAGATTAACTATGGCTACACCTTC. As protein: CASSLTQINYGYTF. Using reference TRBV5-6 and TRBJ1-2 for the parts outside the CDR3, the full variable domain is DAGVTQSPTHLIKTRGQQVTLRCSPKSGHDTVSWYQQALGQGPQFIFQYYEEEERQRGNFPDRFSGHQFPNYSSELNVNALLLGDSALYLCASSLTQINYGYTFGSGTRLTVV.